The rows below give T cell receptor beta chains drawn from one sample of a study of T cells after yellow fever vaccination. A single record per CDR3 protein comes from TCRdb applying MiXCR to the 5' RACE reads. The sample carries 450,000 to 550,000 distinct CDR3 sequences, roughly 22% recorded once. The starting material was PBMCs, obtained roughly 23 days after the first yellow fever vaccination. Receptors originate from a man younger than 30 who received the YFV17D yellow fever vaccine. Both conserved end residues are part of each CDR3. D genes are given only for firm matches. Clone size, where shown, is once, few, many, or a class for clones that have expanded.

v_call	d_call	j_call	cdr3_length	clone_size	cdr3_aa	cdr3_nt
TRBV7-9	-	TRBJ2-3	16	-	CASRAIGTGSTDTQYF	TGTGCCAGCAGAGCGATCGGGACGGGTAGCACAGATACGCAGTATTTT
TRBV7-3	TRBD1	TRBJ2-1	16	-	CASSQMDRGGDNEQFF	TGTGCCAGCAGTCAAATGGACAGGGGCGGGGACAATGAGCAGTTCTTC
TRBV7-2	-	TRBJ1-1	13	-	CASSRLGGTEAFF	TGTGCCAGCAGCCGATTAGGGGGCACTGAAGCTTTCTTT
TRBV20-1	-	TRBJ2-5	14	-	CSARFGASQETQYF	TGCAGTGCTAGATTTGGGGCCAGCCAAGAGACCCAGTACTTC
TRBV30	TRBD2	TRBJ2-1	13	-	CAWCLREGDEQFF	TGTGCCTGGTGTTTACGGGAGGGGGATGAGCAGTTCTTC
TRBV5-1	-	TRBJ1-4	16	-	CASSLAGWTTNEKLFF	TGCGCCAGCAGCTTGGCAGGGTGGACAACTAATGAAAAACTGTTTTTT
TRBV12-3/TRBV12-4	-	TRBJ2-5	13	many	CASSWTVQETQYF	TGCGCCAGCAGCTGGACAGTTCAAGAGACCCAGTACTTC
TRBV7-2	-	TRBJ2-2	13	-	CASSFSVLGELFF	TGTGCCAGCAGCTTCAGTGTTTTGGGGGAGCTGTTTTTT
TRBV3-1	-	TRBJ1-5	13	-	CASSQGDVQPQHF	TGTGCCAGCAGCCAAGGGGACGTTCAGCCCCAGCATTTT
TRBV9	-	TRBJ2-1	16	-	CASSVAPSETYNEQFF	TGTGCCAGCAGCGTAGCCCCTAGCGAGACCTACAATGAGCAGTTCTTC
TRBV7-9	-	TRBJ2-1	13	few	CASSFPSYNEQFF	TGTGCCAGCAGCTTTCCCAGCTACAATGAGCAGTTCTTC
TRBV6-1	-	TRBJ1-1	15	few	CASSKGGRGDTEAFF	TGTGCCAGCAGCAAAGGAGGGCGCGGGGACACTGAAGCTTTCTTT
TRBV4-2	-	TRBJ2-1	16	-	CASSQNRDSSYNEQFF	TGTGCCAGCAGCCAGAACCGGGACTCATCCTACAATGAGCAGTTCTTC
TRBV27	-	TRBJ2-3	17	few	CASSLSIGPHFADTQYF	TGTGCCAGCAGTTTATCCATTGGGCCTCACTTCGCAGATACGCAGTATTTT
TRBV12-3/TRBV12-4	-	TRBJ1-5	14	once	CASSSSDRKQPQHF	TGTGCCAGCAGTTCCTCGGACAGAAAGCAGCCCCAGCATTTT
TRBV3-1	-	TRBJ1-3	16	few	CASSQAPQGRGNTIYF	TGTGCCAGCAGCCAAGCCCCGCAGGGACGAGGAAACACCATATATTTT
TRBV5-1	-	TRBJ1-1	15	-	CASSSQGSGNTEAFF	TGCGCCAGCAGCTCCCAGGGTTCAGGGAACACTGAAGCTTTCTTT
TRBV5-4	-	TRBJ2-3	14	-	CASSLESATDTQYF	TGTGCCAGCAGCTTGGAGTCAGCCACAGATACGCAGTATTTT
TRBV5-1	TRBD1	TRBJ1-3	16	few	CASSFSGTGAGNTIYF	TGCGCCAGCAGCTTCTCCGGGACAGGGGCTGGAAACACCATATATTTT
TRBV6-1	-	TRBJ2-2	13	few	CASSERGGGELFF	TGTGCCAGCAGTGAACGGGGCGGGGGGGAGCTGTTTTTT
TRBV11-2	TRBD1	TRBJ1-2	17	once	CASSSRPDRGASYGYTF	TGTGCCAGCAGCTCAAGACCAGACAGGGGGGCCTCATACGGCTACACCTTC
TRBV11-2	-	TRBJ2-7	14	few	CASSFKIQSYEQYF	TGTGCCAGCAGCTTTAAGATACAATCCTACGAGCAGTACTTC
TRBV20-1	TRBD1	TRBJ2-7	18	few	CSAIPPVDRGRFPYEQYF	TGCAGTGCTATCCCCCCGGTCGACAGGGGGCGATTCCCCTACGAGCAGTACTTC
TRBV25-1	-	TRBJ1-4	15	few	CASSYAGRTNEKLFF	TGTGCCAGCAGTTACGCGGGGAGGACTAATGAAAAACTGTTTTTT
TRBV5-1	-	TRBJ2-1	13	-	CASSLETHNEQFF	TGCGCCAGCAGCTTGGAGACTCACAATGAGCAGTTCTTC
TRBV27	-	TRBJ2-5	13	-	CASSLSNQETQYF	TGTGCCAGCAGTCTCTCGAACCAAGAGACCCAGTACTTC
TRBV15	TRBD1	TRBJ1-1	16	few	CATSPRDRILNTEAFF	TGTGCCACCAGCCCCCGGGACAGAATCTTGAACACTGAAGCTTTCTTT
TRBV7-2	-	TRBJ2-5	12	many	CASSLPQETQYF	TGTGCCAGCAGCCTACCCCAAGAGACCCAGTACTTC
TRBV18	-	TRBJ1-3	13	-	CASSPRGGNTIYF	TGTGCCAGCTCACCACGTGGAGGAAACACCATATATTTT
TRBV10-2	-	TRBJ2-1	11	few	CASSEGGPVFF	TGCGCCAGCAGTGAGGGTGGGCCAGTGTTCTTC